This T cell receptor beta chain emerged from a study of blood T cell repertoires in COVID-19. Here immunoSEQ multiplex PCR was the method, and the copy in TCRdb shows in-frame clones only, minus some. The table records about 260,000 clones, 75% to 90% of them present only once. The CDR3 has 15 amino acids. Germline CDR1 reads SGHVS; CDR2 reads FQNEAQ. V was pared by 1 base and J by 3 bases, with 9 bases between. This clonotype originated in a woman in her thirties with acute COVID-19. The chain combines TRBV7-8 with TRBJ1-4; D possibly corresponds to TRBD1 (5 bases). Sequenced material: PBMCs or T cells enriched from blood (not recorded which). The chain's CDR3 is CASSLGKGSNEKLFF. The CDR3 DNA sequence: TGTGCCAGCAGCTTAGGCAAGGGGTCTAATGAAAAACTGTTTTTT.